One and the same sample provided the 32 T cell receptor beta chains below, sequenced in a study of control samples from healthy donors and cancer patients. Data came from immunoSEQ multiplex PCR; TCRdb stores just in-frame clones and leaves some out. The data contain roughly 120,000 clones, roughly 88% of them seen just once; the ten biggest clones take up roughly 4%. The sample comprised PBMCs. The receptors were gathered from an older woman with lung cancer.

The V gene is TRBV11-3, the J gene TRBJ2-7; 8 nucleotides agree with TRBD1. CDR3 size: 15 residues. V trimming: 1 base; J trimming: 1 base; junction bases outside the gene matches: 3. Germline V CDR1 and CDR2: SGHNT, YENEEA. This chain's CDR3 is CASSLGQGASYEQYF. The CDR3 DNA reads TGTGCCAGCAGCTTAGGGCAGGGGGCATCCTACGAGCAGTACTTC. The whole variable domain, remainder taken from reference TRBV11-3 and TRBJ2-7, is EAGVVQSPRYKIIEKKQPVAFWCNPISGHNTLYWYLQNLGQGPELLIRYENEEAVDDSQLPKDRFSAERLKGVDSTLKIQPAELGDSAVYLCASSLGQGASYEQYFGPGTRLTVT.

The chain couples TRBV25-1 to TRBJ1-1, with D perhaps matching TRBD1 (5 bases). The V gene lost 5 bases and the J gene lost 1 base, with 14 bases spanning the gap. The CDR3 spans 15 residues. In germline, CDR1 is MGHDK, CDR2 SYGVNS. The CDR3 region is CASSSRSGKNTEAFF. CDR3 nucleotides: TGTGCCAGCAGTTCTCGGTCAGGGAAGAACACTGAAGCTTTCTTT.

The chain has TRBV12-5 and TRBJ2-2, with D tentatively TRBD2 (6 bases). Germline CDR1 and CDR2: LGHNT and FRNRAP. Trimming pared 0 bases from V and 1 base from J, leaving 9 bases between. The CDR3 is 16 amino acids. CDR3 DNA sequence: TGTGCTAGTGGTTTGGTTCTAGCGAAGAACACCGGGGAGCTGTTTTTT. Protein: CASGLVLAKNTGELFF.

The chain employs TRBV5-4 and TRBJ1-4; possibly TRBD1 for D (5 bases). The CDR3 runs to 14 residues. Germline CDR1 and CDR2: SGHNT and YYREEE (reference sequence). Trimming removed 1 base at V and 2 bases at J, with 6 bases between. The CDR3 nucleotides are TGTGCCAGCAGCTTGTCAGGGACTAATGAAAAACTGTTTTTT. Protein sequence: CASSLSGTNEKLFF.

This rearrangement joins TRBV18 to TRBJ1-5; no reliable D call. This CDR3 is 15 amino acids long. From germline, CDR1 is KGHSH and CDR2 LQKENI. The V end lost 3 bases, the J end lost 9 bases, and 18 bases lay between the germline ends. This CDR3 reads CASSPSTDPLPPQHF. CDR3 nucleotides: TGTGCCAGCTCACCCTCTACAGACCCGCTTCCGCCCCAGCATTTT.

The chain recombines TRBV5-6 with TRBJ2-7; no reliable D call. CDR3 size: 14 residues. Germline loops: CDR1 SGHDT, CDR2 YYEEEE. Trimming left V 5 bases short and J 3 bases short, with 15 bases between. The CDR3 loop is CASRENSGLYEQYF. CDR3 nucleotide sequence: TGTGCCAGCAGAGAGAACAGTGGGCTCTACGAGCAGTACTTC.

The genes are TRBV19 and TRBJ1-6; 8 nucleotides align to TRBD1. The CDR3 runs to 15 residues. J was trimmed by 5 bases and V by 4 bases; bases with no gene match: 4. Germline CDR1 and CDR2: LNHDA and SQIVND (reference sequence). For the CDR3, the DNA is TGTGCCAGTAGTACCCTACAGGGGGATAATTCACCCCTCCACTTT. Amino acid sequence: CASSTLQGDNSPLHF.

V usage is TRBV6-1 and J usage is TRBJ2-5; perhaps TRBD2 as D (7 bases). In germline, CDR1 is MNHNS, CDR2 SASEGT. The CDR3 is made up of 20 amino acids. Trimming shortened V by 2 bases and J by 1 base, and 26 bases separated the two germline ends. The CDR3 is CASSERGNREGLLRQETQYF. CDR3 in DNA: TGTGCCAGCAGTGAAAGGGGAAACAGGGAGGGACTACTACGCCAAGAGACCCAGTACTTC.

CDR3 nucleotides: TGTGCCAGCAGCTTAGGGGCAGATCAAGAGACCCAGTACTTC. This gives the protein CASSLGADQETQYF. This chain links TRBV7-9 with TRBJ2-5; D not certain. Germline CDR1 SEHNR, CDR2 FQNEAQ (reference sequence). The germline V and J ends were trimmed by 1 base and 2 bases, with 8 bases remaining between them. The CDR3 loop spans 14 amino acids.

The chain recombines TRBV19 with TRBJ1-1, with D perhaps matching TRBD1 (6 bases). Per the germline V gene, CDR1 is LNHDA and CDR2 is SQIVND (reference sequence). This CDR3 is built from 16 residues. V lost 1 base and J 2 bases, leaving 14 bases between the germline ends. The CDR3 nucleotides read TGTGCCAGTAGTATAGGGGGGCGGGGAATAAACACTGAAGCTTTCTTT. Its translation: CASSIGGRGINTEAFF.

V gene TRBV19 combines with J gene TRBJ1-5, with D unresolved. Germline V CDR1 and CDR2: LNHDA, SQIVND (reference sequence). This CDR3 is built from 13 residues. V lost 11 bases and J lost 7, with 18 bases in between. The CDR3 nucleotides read TGTGCCGGATCAACTCAGGAGGGACAGCCCCAGCATTTT. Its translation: CAGSTQEGQPQHF.

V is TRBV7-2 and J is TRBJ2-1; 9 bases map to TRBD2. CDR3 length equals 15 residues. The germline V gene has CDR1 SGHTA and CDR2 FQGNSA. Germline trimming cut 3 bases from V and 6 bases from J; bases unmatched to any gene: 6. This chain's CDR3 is CASSFAGGPGNEQFF. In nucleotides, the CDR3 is TGTGCCAGCAGCTTTGCGGGGGGGCCGGGCAATGAGCAGTTCTTC. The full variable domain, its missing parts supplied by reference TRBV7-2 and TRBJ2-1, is GAGVSQSPSNKVTEKGKDVELRCDPISGHTALYWYRQSLGQGLEFLIYFQGNSAPDKSGLPSDRFSAERTGGSVSTLTIQRTQQEDSAVYLCASSFAGGPGNEQFFGPGTRLTVL.

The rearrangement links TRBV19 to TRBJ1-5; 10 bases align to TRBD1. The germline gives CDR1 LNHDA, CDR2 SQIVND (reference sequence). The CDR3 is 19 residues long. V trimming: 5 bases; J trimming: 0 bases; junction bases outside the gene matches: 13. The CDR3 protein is CASSLVGTGVIYSNQPQHF. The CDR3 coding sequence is TGTGCCAGTAGTTTGGTTGGGACAGGGGTAATCTATAGCAATCAGCCCCAGCATTTT.

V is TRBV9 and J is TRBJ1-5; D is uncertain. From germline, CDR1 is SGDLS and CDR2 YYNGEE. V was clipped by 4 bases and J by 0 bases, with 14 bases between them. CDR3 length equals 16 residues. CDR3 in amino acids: CASSPDPAGSNQPQHF. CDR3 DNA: TGTGCCAGCAGCCCCGACCCCGCGGGTAGCAATCAGCCCCAGCATTTT.

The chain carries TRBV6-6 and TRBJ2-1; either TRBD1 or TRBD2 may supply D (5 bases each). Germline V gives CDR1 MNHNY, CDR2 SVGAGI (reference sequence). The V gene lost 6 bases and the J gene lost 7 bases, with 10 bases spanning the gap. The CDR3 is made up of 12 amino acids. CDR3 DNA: TGTGCCAGCAGATCAGGGAGAAATGAGCAGTTCTTC. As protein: CASRSGRNEQFF.

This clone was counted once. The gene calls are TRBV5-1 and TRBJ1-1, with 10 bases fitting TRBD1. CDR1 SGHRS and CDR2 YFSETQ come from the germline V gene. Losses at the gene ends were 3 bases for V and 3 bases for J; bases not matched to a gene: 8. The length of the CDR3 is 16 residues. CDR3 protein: CASSSGQGVVDTEAFF. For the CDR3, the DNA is TGCGCCAGCAGCTCCGGACAGGGGGTGGTTGACACTGAAGCTTTCTTT.

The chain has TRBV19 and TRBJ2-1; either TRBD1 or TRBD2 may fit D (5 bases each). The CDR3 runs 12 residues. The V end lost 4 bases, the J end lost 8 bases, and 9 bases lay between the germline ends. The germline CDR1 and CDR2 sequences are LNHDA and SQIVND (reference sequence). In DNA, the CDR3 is TGTGCCAGTAGTAGGGACGCCGATGAGCAGTTCTTC. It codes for CASSRDADEQFF.

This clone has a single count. For the CDR3, the DNA is TGTGCCAGCAGCTTTGTTCGGGGGGCGCGTAAAGCCTACGAGCAGTACTTC. This sequence encodes CASSFVRGARKAYEQYF. This chain uses TRBV11-2 with TRBJ2-7; the D gene is possibly TRBD2 (7 bases). Trimming left V 3 bases short and J 2 bases short, with 20 bases between. CDR1 is SGHAT, CDR2 FQNNGV, per germline. The CDR3 is 17 amino acids.

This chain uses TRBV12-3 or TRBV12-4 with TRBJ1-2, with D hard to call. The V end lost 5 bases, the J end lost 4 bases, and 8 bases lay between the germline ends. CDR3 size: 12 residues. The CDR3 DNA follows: TGTGCCAGCAGTCAGGAGGCCTATGGCTACACCTTC. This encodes CASSQEAYGYTF.

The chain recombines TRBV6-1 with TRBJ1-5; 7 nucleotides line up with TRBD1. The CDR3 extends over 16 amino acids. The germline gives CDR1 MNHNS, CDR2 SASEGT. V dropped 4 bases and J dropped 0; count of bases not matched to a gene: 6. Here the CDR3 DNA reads TGTGCCAGCAGTGGACCCGGGACAGATAGCAATCAGCCCCAGCATTTT. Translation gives CASSGPGTDSNQPQHF.

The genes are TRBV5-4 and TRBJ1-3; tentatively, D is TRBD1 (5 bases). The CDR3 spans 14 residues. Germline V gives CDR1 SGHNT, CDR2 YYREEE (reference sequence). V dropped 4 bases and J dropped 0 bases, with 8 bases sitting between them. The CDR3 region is CASSPDSSGNTIYF. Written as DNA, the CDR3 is TGTGCCAGCAGCCCAGACAGCTCTGGAAACACCATATATTTT.

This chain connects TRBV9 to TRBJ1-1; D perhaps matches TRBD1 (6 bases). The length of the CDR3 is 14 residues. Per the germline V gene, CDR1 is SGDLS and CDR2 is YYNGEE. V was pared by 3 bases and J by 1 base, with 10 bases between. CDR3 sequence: CASSAGTRNTEAFF. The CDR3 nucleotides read TGTGCCAGCAGCGCCGGGACACGGAACACTGAAGCTTTCTTT.

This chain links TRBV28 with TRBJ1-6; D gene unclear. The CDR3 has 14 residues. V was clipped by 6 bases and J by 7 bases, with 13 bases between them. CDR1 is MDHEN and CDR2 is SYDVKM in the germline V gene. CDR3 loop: CASRTTSGNSPLHF. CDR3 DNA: TGTGCCAGCAGGACTACATCAGGAAATTCACCCCTCCACTTT.

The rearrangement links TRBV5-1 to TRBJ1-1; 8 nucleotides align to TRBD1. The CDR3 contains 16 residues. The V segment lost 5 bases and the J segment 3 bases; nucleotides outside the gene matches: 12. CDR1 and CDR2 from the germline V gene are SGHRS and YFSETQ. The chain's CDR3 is CASSSTLQGVYTEAFF. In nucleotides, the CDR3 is TGCGCCAGCAGTTCGACCTTACAGGGGGTATACACTGAAGCTTTCTTT.

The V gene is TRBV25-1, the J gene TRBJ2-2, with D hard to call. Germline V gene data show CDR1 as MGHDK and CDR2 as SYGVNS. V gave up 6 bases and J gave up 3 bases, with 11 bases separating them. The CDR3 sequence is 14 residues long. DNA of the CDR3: TGTGCCAGCAGCAAACACGCGGACACCGGGGAGCTGTTTTTT. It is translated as CASSKHADTGELFF.

The DNA of the CDR3 is TGTGCCAGCAGTGAATCCCAGAACACTGAAGCTTTCTTT. The encoded protein is CASSESQNTEAFF. The genes are TRBV2 and TRBJ1-1, with D hard to call. CDR1 SNHLY and CDR2 FYNNEI come from the germline V gene. The CDR3 sequence is 13 residues long. V lost 2 bases to trimming and J lost 1 base, with 5 bases between them.

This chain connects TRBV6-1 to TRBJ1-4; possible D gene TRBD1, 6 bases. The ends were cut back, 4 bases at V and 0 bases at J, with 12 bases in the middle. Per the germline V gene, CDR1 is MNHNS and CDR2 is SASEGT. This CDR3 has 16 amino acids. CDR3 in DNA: TGTGCCAGCAGTGGCGGACAGCCCGCAACTAATGAAAAACTGTTTTTT. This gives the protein CASSGGQPATNEKLFF.

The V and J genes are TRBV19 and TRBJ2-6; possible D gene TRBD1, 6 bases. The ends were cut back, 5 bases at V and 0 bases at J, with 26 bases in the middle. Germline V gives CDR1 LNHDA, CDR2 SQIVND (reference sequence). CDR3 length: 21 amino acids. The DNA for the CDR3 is TGTGCCAGTAGTCCGAACTCCGGGACACGCTTAACCCTCTCTGGGGCCAACGTCCTGACTTTC. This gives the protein CASSPNSGTRLTLSGANVLTF.

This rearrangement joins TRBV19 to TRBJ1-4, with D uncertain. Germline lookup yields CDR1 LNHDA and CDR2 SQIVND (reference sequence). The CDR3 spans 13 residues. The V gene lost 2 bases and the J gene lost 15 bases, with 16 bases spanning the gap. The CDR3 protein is CASSISLTGMVFF. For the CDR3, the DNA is TGTGCCAGTAGTATATCACTGACGGGAATGGTGTTTTTT.

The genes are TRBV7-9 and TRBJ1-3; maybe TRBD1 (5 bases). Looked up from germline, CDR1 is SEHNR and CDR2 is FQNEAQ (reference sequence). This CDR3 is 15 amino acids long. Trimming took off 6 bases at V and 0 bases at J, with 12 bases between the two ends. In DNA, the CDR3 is TGTGCCAGCAGAAGTCAAGGGGTCTCTGGAAACACCATATATTTT. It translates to CASRSQGVSGNTIYF.

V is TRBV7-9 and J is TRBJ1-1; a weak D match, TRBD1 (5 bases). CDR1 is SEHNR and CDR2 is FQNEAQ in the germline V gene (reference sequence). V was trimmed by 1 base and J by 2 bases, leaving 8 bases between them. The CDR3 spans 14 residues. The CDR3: CASSLDQGNTEAFF. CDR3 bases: TGTGCCAGCAGCTTAGATCAGGGAAACACTGAAGCTTTCTTT. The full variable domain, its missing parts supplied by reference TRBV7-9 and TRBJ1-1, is DTGVSQNPRHKITKRGQNVTFRCDPISEHNRLYWYRQTLGQGPEFLTYFQNEAQLEKSRLLSDRFSAERPKGSFSTLEIQRTEQGDSAMYLCASSLDQGNTEAFFGQGTRLTVV.

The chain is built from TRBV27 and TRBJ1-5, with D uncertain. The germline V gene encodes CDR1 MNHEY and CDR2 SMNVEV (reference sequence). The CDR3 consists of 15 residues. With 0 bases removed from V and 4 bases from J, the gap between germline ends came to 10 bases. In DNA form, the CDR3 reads TGTGCCAGCAGTTTATCGTGGGCGGCTAATCAGCCCCAGCATTTT. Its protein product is CASSLSWAANQPQHF.